This T cell receptor beta chain was identified during a study of T cells in Graves' hyperthyroidism and ophthalmopathy. Study-wide findings and caveats: The authors' 13 V-J model separated ophthalmopathy from stable hyperthyroidism. Most clonotypes expanded in thyroid above 0.001 were likewise present in blood. The model identified upcoming ophthalmopathy a median approximately six months ahead of onset.

This clonotype was seen repeatedly, ten times or more. As yet, its antigen is unknown. Using RNA transcripts as the source, TCR beta CDR3 regions were amplified. Using the HTBI primer set, a first-round RT-PCR was run on the TCR CDR3. MiXCR, applied by TCRdb to the multiplex PCR reads, yields one record per CDR3 protein. The sample includes hundreds of thousands of distinct CDR3 sequences, just under 45% of them seen just once. V dropped 10 bases and J dropped 6 bases, with 18 bases sitting between them. Germline lookup yields CDR1 ENHRY and CDR2 SYGVKD. The CDR3 runs to 14 residues. The clonotype was recovered from an adult man with Graves' disease, either hyperthyroidism or ophthalmopathy (not recorded which). The V and J genes are TRBV10-3 and TRBJ1-4; possibly TRBD1 for D (6 bases). The specimen was peripheral blood or thyroid tissue (not recorded which). CDR3 amino acids: CATQAGTSYEKLFF. DNA for the CDR3: TGTGCCACCCAAGCCGGGACAAGTTATGAAAAACTGTTTTTT.